A selection of T cell receptor beta chains follows, all from one sample in a study of patients and donors after allogeneic stem cell transplantation. One entry per CDR3 protein results from TCRdb running MiXCR on the RT-PCR reads. In the table there are roughly 880,000 distinct CDR3 sequences, approximately 19% of which are singletons. The material sequenced was blood, either unsorted or a sorted T cell fraction (not recorded which). These receptors were collected from a human donor who was either an allogeneic HSCT recipient or a stem cell or donor lymphocyte infusion donor (not recorded which). It is not recorded whose cells these are; they may come from a transplant donor. The CDR3 runs from the conserved cysteine through the conserved F or W. A D gene is named only where the DNA matches it firmly. A clone size is listed for some rows: how often the clone was seen (once, few, many), or a class if it is expanded.

j_call clone_size d_call v_call cdr3_nt cdr3_aa
TRBJ2-5 many TRBD2 TRBV12-3/TRBV12-4 TGTGCCAGCAGTAGACAGACTAGCGGAACGCAAGAGACCCAGTACTTC CASSRQTSGTQETQYF
TRBJ2-3 NA NA TRBV24-1 TGTGCCACCAGTGATTCGTGGATGGCAGATACGCAGTATTTT CATSDSWMADTQYF
TRBJ1-4 few NA TRBV12-3/TRBV12-4 TGTGCCAGCAGTTTATTTGGCAGCGAAAAACTGTTTTTT CASSLFGSEKLFF
TRBJ2-1 once NA TRBV7-9 TGTGCCAGCAGCGCCCACCCGGGCGAAGGAGACAATGAGCAGTTCTTC CASSAHPGEGDNEQFF
TRBJ1-6 few NA TRBV6-1 TGTGCCAGCAGTACGACATTGGATTCACCCCTCCACTTT CASSTTLDSPLHF
TRBJ2-7 few NA TRBV12-3/TRBV12-4 TGTGCCAGCAGTTTGGGTTTGGGGGGAACCTACGAGCAGTACTTC CASSLGLGGTYEQYF
TRBJ1-1 NA NA TRBV20-1 TGCAGTGCTAGACACATGAACACTGAAGCTTTCTTT CSARHMNTEAFF
TRBJ2-1 NA NA TRBV14 TGTGCCAGCAGCCAAGGAGGGACACTTTACAATGAGCAGTTCTTC CASSQGGTLYNEQFF
TRBJ2-7 once NA TRBV11-2 TGTGCCAGCAGCCATTGGGTGGCGCCGGGAGTCTACGAGCAGTACTTC CASSHWVAPGVYEQYF
TRBJ2-7 few NA TRBV25-1 TGTGCCAGCAGTGAAACCCCTCGAGCGGAGCAGTACTTC CASSETPRAEQYF
TRBJ1-1 NA NA TRBV7-2 TGTGCCAGCAGCTTAAGGACCGTGTGGGACACTGAAGCTTTCTTT CASSLRTVWDTEAFF
TRBJ1-1 NA NA TRBV20-1 TGCAGTGCGGCCAACGGACGTAACACTGAAGCTTTCTTT CSAANGRNTEAFF
TRBJ1-1 few NA TRBV6-2/TRBV6-3 TGTGCCAGCAGTTACAAGGGGGGCACTGAAGCTTTCTTT CASSYKGGTEAFF
TRBJ2-7 NA NA TRBV30 TGTGCCTGGAGTGTCAAGGTGGGGTCCTCCTACGAGCAGTACTTC CAWSVKVGSSYEQYF
TRBJ1-2 NA NA TRBV7-8 TGTGCCAGCAGCTTAGTCGGGGGGGCCCATGGCTACACCTTC CASSLVGGAHGYTF
TRBJ2-1 many TRBD1 TRBV6-5 TGTGCCAGCAGTTCGTCCGGGACAGGGAACAATGAGCAGTTCTTC CASSSSGTGNNEQFF
TRBJ2-1 many NA TRBV29-1 TGCAGCGTTGAAAGACAGTACAATGAGCAGTTCTTC CSVERQYNEQFF
TRBJ1-4 few NA TRBV6-1 TGTGCCAGCCTTATTACAGGGATTGGGAGGGAAAAACTGTTTTTT CASLITGIGREKLFF
TRBJ2-7 NA TRBD2 TRBV5-1 TGCGCCAGCAGCTTGCCCGGGACTAGCGGGAGCAGCTCCTACGAGCAGTACTTC CASSLPGTSGSSSYEQYF
TRBJ2-7 NA TRBD1 TRBV13 TGTGCCAGCAGCCTTATTACACAACTCGGACAGGAGAGCTACGAGCAGTACTTC CASSLITQLGQESYEQYF
TRBJ2-5 NA TRBD1 TRBV27 TGTGCCAGCAGTCGTGGGACAGGGGTAGAGACCCAGTACTTC CASSRGTGVETQYF
TRBJ2-7 NA NA TRBV10-3 TGTGCCATCAGTGAAGAGCGGACCAGCTCCTACGAGCAGTACTTC CAISEERTSSYEQYF
TRBJ2-5 few NA TRBV7-9 TGTGCCAGCACTAGTACGGAGACCCAGTACTTC CASTSTETQYF
TRBJ2-4 NA TRBD1 TRBV5-1 TGCGCCAGCAGCCCCGGGACAGGGGGAAGAAACATTCAGTACTTC CASSPGTGGRNIQYF
TRBJ2-7 few TRBD1 TRBV6-1 TGTGCCAGCACCCAAGCCGGGACAGGGTCTGGGGAGCAGTACTTC CASTQAGTGSGEQYF
TRBJ2-2 NA NA TRBV2 TGTGCCAGCAGTGAAGCGCGAAGCCCCGGGGAGCTGTTTTTT CASSEARSPGELFF
TRBJ2-7 NA NA TRBV21-1 TGTGCCAGCAGCAACGGACTAGCGGGAGACTACTACGAGCAGTACTTC CASSNGLAGDYYEQYF
TRBJ2-3 NA TRBD2 TRBV10-3 TGTGACATCAGAGAACCGGGACTAGCGGATAGCACAGATACGCAGTATTTT CDIREPGLADSTDTQYF
TRBJ2-3 NA TRBD2 TRBV7-3 TGTGCCAGCAGCACGGGACTAGGTCTAGATACGCAGTATTTT CASSTGLGLDTQYF
TRBJ2-1 few TRBD1 TRBV28 TGTGCCAGCCAAACAGGGGGCGCCTACAATGAGCAGTTCTTC CASQTGGAYNEQFF
TRBJ2-1 many TRBD1 TRBV20-1 TGCAGTGCTATAGGACAGGGAGAATACAATGAGCAGTTCTTC CSAIGQGEYNEQFF
TRBJ2-1 few TRBD2 TRBV20-1 TGCAGTGCTAGTAAAACTAGCGGCACCTACAATGAGCAGTTCTTC CSASKTSGTYNEQFF
TRBJ2-5 NA NA TRBV9 TGTGCCAGCAGCGCCGACGTAGCTATAAAGACCCAGTACTTC CASSADVAIKTQYF
TRBJ1-2 NA NA TRBV6-1 TGTGCCAGCAACAGGGCGGGGAACTATGGCTACACCTTC CASNRAGNYGYTF
TRBJ2-1 many NA TRBV9 TGTGCCAGCAGTGCGGACGGAACCTACAATGAGCAGTTCTTC CASSADGTYNEQFF
TRBJ2-1 NA NA TRBV2 TGTGCCAGCAGCCCCGGGCCCGGCGCGGGTGAGCAGTTCTTC CASSPGPGAGEQFF
TRBJ2-2 NA NA TRBV5-1 TGCGCCAGCAGCTCGACAGTCCCCGGGGAGCTGTTTTTT CASSSTVPGELFF
TRBJ1-3 NA NA TRBV7-6 TGTGCCAGCAGCCTCCGTGGTCCCGCCGGGGGAAACACCATATATTTT CASSLRGPAGGNTIYF
TRBJ2-2 NA TRBD1 TRBV7-2 TGTGCCAGCAGCTTAGTTATGGGACAGCTAAACACCGGGGAGCTGTTTTTT CASSLVMGQLNTGELFF